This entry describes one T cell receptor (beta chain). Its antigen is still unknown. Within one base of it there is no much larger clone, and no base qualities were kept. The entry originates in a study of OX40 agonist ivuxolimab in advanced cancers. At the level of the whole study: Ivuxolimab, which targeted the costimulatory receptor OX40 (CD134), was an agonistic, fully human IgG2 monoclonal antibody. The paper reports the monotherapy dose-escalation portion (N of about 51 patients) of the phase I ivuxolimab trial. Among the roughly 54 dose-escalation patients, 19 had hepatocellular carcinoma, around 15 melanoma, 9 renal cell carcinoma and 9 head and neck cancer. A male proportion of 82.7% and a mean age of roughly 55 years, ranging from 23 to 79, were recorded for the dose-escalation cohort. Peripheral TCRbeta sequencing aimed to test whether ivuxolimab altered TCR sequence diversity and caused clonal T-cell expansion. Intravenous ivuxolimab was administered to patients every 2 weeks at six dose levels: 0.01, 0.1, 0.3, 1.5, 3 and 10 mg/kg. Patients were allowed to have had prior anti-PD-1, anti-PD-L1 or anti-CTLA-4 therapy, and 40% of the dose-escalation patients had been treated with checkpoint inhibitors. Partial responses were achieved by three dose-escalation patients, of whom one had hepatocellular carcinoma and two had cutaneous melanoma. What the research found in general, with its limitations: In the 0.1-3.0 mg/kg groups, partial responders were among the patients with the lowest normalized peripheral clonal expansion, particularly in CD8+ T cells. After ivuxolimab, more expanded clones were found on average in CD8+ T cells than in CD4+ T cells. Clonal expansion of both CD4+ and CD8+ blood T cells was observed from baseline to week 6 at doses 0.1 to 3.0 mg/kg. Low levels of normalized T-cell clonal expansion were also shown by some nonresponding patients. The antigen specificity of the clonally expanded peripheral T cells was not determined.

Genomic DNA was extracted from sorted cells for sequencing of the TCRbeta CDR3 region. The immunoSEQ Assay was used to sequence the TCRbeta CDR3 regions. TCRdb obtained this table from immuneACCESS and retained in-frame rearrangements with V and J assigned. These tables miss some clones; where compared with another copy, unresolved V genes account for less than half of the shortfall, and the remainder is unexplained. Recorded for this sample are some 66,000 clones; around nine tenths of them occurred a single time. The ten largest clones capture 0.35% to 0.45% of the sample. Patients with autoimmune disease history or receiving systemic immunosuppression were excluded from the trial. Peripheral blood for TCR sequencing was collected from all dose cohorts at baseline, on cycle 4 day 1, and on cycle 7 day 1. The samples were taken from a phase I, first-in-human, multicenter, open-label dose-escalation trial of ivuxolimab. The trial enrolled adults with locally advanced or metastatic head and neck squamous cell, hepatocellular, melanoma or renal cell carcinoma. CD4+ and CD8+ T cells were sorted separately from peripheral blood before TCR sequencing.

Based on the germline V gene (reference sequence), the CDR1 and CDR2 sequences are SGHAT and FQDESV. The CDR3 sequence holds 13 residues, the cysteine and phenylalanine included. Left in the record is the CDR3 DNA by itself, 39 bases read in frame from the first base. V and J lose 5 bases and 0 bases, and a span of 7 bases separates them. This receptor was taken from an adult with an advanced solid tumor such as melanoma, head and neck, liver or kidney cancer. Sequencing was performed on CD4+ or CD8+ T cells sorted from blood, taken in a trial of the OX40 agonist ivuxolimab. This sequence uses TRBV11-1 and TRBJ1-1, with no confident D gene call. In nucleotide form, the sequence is TGTGCCAGCAGCCCCAGCATGAACACTGAAGCTTTCTTT. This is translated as CASSPSMNTEAFF.